This TCR beta chain was recorded in a study of control samples from healthy donors and cancer patients. Deletions cut 1 base from V and 2 bases from J, with 3 bases between. This CDR3 is built from 12 residues. The data were produced by immunoSEQ multiplex PCR, yet TCRdb's version contains in-frame clones alone and is incomplete. Found here are about 74,000 clones, 70% to 90% of them singletons; the top ten hold around 5.4%. The origin of this receptor is a woman between 50 and 59 years old in good health. The chain uses TRBV12-3 or TRBV12-4 and TRBJ2-7; D gene unclear. Sequenced sample: blood. The DNA for the CDR3 is TGTGCCAGCAGTTTAGGGACCTACGAGCAGTACTTC. Translation gives CASSLGTYEQYF.